One and the same sample provided the 8 T cell receptor beta chains below, sequenced in a study of T cells in Graves' hyperthyroidism and ophthalmopathy. RNA transcripts served as the template for amplifying TCR beta CDR3 regions. HTBI primers were employed in a first-round RT-PCR of the TCR CDR3. MiXCR, run by TCRdb on the multiplex PCR reads, gives a single entry per CDR3 protein. The table shows hundreds of thousands of distinct CDR3 sequences, with nearly 45% occurring only once. Specimen: peripheral blood or thyroid tissue (not recorded which). The receptors come from an adult man with Graves' disease, either hyperthyroidism or ophthalmopathy (not recorded which).

On this clonotype itself: This may come from a read error, since a much larger clone is one base off. Here the CDR3 DNA reads TGTGCCAGCAGCCGACAGGGAGGGAGCACTGAAGCTCTCTTT. Translated, it gives CASSRQGGSTEALF. This chain joins TRBV5-5 and TRBJ1-1; TRBD1 agrees at 7 bases. CDR1 and CDR2 (germline): SGHKS, YYEKEE (reference sequence). The CDR3 is 14 amino acids.

This clonotype appeared a single time. The chain has TRBV4-1 and TRBJ2-7, with TRBD2 matching 8 bases. Germline CDR1 is MGHRA and CDR2 is YSYEKL. The trim removed 1 base at V and 2 bases at J, leaving 1 base unmatched. This CDR3 is 14 amino acids long. CDR3 residues: CASSQAGRAYEQYF. The CDR3 DNA reads TGCGCCAGCAGCCAAGCCGGGAGGGCCTACGAGCAGTACTTC.

Concerning this clonotype: It may be a read error: a sequence one base away is much more abundant. The chain combines TRBV7-2 with TRBJ2-7; D ambiguous. This CDR3 has 13 residues. Germline CDR1 reads SGHTA; CDR2 reads FQGNSA. Here the CDR3 reads CASSFDWVAEQHF. The CDR3, as DNA: TGTGCCAGCAGCTTTGATTGGGTTGCCGAGCAGCACTTC.

The V gene is TRBV5-1, the J gene TRBJ1-5; D uncertain. Germline V gives CDR1 SGHRS, CDR2 YFSETQ. This CDR3 region has 15 residues. V lost 2 bases to trimming and J lost 0 bases, with 9 bases between them. The CDR3 nucleotides are TGCGCCAGCAGCTTCGACACTGATAGCAATCAGCCCCAGCATTTT. Translation gives CASSFDTDSNQPQHF. The full variable domain, in which reference TRBV5-1 and TRBJ1-5 provide the parts outside the CDR3, is KAGVTQTPRYLIKTRGQQVTLSCSPISGHRSVSWYQQTPGQGLQFLFEYFSETQRNKGNFPGRFSGRQFSNSRSEMNVSTLELGDSALYLCASSFDTDSNQPQHFGDGTRLSIL.

The V and J genes are TRBV7-2 and TRBJ1-1, with TRBD1 as a possible D gene (5 bases). Germline CDR1 and CDR2: SGHTA and FQGNSA. V gave up 6 bases and J gave up 4 bases, with 15 bases separating them. The CDR3 is made up of 14 amino acids. CDR3 amino acids: CASRPTGPSTEAFF. The CDR3 nucleotides are TGTGCCAGCAGACCCACAGGTCCGAGCACTGAAGCTTTCTTT.

The V gene is TRBV24-1, the J gene TRBJ2-5; 7 positions agree with TRBD1. Germline values: CDR1 KGHDR, CDR2 SFDVKD. This CDR3 has 13 amino acids. V was pared by 4 bases and J by 5 bases, with 3 bases of the junction left unmatched. The CDR3 region is CATSEGTVETQYF. The CDR3 coding sequence is TGTGCCACCAGTGAAGGGACAGTGGAGACCCAGTACTTC.

This clonotype has only one observation. The CDR3 coding sequence is TGCAGTGCTAAGGGACAGCTCAATCAGCCCCAGTACTTC. The encoded protein is CSAKGQLNQPQYF. This chain connects TRBV20-1 to TRBJ2-5; 7 bases align to TRBD1. CDR1 and CDR2 (germline): DFQATT, SNEGSKA (reference sequence). J lost 9 bases, V lost 4 bases, and 11 bases had no gene match. The CDR3 runs to 13 residues.

This clonotype was observed a few times. This rearrangement joins TRBV7-9 to TRBJ1-4, with 8 bases matching TRBD1. Germline V gives CDR1 SEHNR, CDR2 FQNEAQ (reference sequence). Losses at the gene ends were 1 base for V and 7 bases for J; bases not matched to a gene: 5. The CDR3 runs to 15 residues. The CDR3 spells CASSLGGRGREKLFF. The CDR3 bases are TGTGCCAGCAGCTTAGGGGGCAGGGGGCGTGAAAAACTGTTTTTT.